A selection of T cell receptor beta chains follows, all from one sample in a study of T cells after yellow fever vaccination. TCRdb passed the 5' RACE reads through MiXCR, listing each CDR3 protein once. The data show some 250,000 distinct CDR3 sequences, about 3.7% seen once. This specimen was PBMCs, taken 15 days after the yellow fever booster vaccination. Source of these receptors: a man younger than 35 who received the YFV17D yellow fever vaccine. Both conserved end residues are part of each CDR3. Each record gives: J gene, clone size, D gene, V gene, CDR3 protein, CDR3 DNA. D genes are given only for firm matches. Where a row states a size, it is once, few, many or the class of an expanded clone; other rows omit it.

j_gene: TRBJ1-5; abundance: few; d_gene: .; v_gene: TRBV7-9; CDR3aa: CASSRWASEGNQPQHF; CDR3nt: TGTGCCAGTTCTAGGTGGGCATCGGAGGGCAATCAGCCCCAGCATTTT
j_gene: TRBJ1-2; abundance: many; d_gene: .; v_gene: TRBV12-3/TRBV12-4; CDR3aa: CASSLDNNYGYTF; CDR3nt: TGTGCCAGCAGTTTGGACAATAACTATGGCTACACCTTC
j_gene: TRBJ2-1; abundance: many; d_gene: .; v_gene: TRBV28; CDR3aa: CASSSPNEQFF; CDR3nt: TGTGCCAGCAGTTCCCCCAATGAGCAGTTCTTC
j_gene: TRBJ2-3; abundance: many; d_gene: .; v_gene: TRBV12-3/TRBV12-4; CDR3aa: CASSLGRVSTDTQYF; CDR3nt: TGTGCCAGCAGTCTCGGGCGGGTTAGCACAGATACGCAGTATTTT
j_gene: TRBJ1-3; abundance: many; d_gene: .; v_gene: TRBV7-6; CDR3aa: CASSLVPNTIYF; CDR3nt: TGTGCCAGCAGCTTAGTCCCGAACACCATATATTTT
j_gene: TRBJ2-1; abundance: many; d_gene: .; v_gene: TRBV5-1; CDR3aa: CASSLEGGLEQFF; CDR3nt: TGCGCCAGCAGCTTGGAGGGGGGGCTTGAGCAGTTCTTC
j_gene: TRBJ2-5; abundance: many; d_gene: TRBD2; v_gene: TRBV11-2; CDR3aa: CASSSTSGGPQETQYF; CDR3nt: TGTGCCAGCAGTTCGACCAGCGGGGGACCACAAGAGACCCAGTACTTC
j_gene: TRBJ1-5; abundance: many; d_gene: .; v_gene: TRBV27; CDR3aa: CASSFMSGENQPQHF; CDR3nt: TGTGCCAGCAGTTTTATGTCGGGAGAGAATCAGCCCCAGCATTTT
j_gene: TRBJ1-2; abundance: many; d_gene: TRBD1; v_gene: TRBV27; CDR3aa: CASSLSGDREGYTF; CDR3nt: TGTGCCAGCAGTTTAAGCGGGGACAGGGAAGGCTACACCTTC
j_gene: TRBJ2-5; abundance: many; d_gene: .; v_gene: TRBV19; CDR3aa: CASKARTTQETQYF; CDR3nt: TGTGCCAGTAAGGCAAGAACGACCCAAGAGACCCAGTACTTC
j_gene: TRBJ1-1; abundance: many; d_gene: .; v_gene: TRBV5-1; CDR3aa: CASSPGQSNTEAFF; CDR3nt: TGCGCCAGCAGCCCCGGACAGTCGAACACTGAAGCTTTCTTT
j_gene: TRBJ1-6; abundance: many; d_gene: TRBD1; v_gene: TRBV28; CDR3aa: CASSFTGAKNSPLHF; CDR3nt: TGTGCCAGCAGTTTTACAGGGGCAAAAAATTCACCCCTCCACTTT
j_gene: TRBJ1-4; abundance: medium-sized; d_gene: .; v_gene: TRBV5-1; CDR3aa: CASSLGPSGDGEKLFF; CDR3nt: TGCGCCAGCAGCTTGGGTCCGTCGGGAGATGGGGAAAAACTGTTTTTT
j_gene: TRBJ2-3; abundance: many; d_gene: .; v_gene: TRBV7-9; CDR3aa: CASSLYASDTQYF; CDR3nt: TGTGCCAGCAGCTTATATGCCTCAGATACGCAGTATTTT
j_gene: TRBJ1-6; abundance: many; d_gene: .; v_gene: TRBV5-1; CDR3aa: CASSFGEQPLHF; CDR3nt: TGCGCCAGCAGCTTCGGCGAGCAACCCCTCCACTTT
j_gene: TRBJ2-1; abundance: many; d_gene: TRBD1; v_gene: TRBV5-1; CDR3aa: CASSFGGQGWDEQFF; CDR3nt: TGCGCCAGCAGCTTTGGGGGACAGGGCTGGGATGAGCAGTTCTTC
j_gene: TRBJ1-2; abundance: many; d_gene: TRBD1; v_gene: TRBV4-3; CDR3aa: CASSRGTDSGYDGYTF; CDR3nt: TGCGCCAGCAGCCGAGGGACAGACTCGGGGTATGATGGCTACACCTTC
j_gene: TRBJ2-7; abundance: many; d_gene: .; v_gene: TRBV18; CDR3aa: CASSPTRFGEQYF; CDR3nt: TGTGCCAGCTCACCCACTCGTTTCGGCGAGCAGTACTTC
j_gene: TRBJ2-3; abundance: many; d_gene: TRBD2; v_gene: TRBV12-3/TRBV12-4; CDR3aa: CASTLVGASGAAQYF; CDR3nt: TGTGCCAGCACCCTGGTCGGGGCTAGCGGGGCGGCGCAGTATTTT
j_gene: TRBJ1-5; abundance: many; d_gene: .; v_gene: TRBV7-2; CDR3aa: CASSLEAGRAYQPQHF; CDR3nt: TGTGCCAGCAGCTTAGAGGCTGGCAGGGCGTATCAGCCCCAGCATTTT
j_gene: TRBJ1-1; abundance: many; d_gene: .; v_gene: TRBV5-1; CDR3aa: CASSLVDFNTEAFF; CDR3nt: TGCGCCAGCAGTCTGGTTGATTTCAACACTGAAGCTTTCTTT
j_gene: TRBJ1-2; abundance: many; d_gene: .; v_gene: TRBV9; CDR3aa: CASSDDRGGYTF; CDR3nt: TGTGCCAGCAGCGATGACCGAGGGGGCTACACCTTC
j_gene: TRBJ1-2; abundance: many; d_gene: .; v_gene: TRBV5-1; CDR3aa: CASSSGEGYGYTF; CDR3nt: TGCGCCAGCAGTTCCGGGGAAGGGTACGGCTACACCTTC
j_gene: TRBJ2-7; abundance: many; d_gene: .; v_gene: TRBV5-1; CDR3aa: CASSYPGTSTYEQYF; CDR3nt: TGCGCCAGCAGCTACCCCGGGACTTCAACCTACGAGCAGTACTTC
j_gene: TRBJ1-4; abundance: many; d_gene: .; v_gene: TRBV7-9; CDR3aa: CASSLQGLRELFF; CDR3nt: TGTGCCAGCAGCTTACAGGGTCTAAGGGAACTGTTTTTT
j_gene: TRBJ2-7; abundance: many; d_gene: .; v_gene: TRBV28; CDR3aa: CASRIGGGQGKVF; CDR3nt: TGTGCCAGCAGGATCGGGGGGGGACAGGGTAAGGTCTTC
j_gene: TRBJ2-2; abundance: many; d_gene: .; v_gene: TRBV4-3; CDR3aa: CASSQGTQGYLNTGELFF; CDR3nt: TGCGCCAGCAGCCAAGGGACTCAGGGTTATCTGAACACCGGGGAGCTGTTTTTT
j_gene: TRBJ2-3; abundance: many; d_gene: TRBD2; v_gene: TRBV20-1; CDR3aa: CSASNGGAEDTQYF; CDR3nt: TGCAGTGCTAGTAACGGGGGGGCCGAAGATACGCAGTATTTT
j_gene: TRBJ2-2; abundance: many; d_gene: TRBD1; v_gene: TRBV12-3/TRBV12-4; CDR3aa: CASSLPRGRITGELFF; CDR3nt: TGTGCCAGCAGTCTCCCCAGGGGGCGGATCACCGGGGAGCTGTTTTTT
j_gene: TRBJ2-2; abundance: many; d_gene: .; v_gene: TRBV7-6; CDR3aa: CASSLVQSAGTGELFF; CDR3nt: TGTGCCAGCAGCTTAGTACAGTCCGCTGGGACCGGGGAGCTGTTTTTT
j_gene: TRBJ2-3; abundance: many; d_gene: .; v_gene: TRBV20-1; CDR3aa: CSAGGQGTPRTDTQYF; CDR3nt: TGCAGTGCTGGGGGGCAGGGAACACCACGCACAGATACGCAGTATTTT
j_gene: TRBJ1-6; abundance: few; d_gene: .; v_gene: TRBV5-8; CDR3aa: CASSLIQSSSYNSPLHF; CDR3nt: TGTGCCAGCAGCTTGATACAGTCGAGCTCCTATAATTCACCCCTCCACTTT
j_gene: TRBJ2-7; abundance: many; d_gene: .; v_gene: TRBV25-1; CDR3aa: CASSDSLVYEQYF; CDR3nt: TGTGCCAGCAGTGATAGTCTCGTATACGAGCAGTACTTC
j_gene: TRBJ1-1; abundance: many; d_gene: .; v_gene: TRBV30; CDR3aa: CAWSVGVRGTEAFF; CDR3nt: TGTGCCTGGAGTGTGGGGGTCAGGGGAACTGAAGCTTTCTTT
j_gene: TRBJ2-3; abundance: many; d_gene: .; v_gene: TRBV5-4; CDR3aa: CASSGETYTFTDTQYF; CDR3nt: TGTGCCAGCTCCGGGGAGACTTATACTTTCACAGATACGCAGTATTTT
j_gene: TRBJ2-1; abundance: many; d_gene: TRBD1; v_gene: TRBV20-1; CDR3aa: CSAKETGGLYEQFF; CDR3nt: TGCAGTGCTAAAGAGACAGGGGGTCTCTATGAGCAGTTCTTC
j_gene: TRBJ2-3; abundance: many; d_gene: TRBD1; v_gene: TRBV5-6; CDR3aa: CASSRTGTVPDTQYF; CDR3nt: TGTGCCAGCAGCAGGACAGGGACAGTTCCAGATACGCAGTATTTT
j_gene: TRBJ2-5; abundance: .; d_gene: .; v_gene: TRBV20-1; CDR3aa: CSARVPGHQETQYF; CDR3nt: TGCAGTGCTAGAGTCCCGGGCCACCAAGAGACCCAGTACTTC
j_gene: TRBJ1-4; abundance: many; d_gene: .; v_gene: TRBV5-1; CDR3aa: CASSLRGGEGEKLFF; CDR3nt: TGCGCCAGCAGCCTGAGAGGAGGGGAAGGTGAAAAACTGTTTTTT
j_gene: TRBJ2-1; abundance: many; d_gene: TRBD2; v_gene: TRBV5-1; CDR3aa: CASSGLAGAYNEQFF; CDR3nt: TGCGCCAGCTCCGGACTAGCGGGTGCCTACAATGAGCAGTTCTTC
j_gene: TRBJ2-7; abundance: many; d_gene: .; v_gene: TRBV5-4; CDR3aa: CASSFTDEQYF; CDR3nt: TGTGCCAGCAGTTTCACCGACGAGCAGTACTTC